This entry is about one T cell receptor (beta chain). This clonotype has at least ten counts. Its cognate antigen has yet to be identified. One base away there is no much larger clone; base qualities are not given. This sample stems from a study of human T cells and chemical hapten exposure (dated by TCRdb to the early 2020s). Turning to the overall study: For sensitization, 2% DPC in acetone was applied to a roughly 2 cm by roughly 2 cm area of upper inner arm skin. The mostly female patient cohort included alopecia areata with under or over 50% scalp involvement, alopecia totalis and alopecia universalis. Throughout the approximately 25-week study period, patients were also given weekly therapeutic DPC doses on the scalp. Libraries were combined into a pool for sequencing, and differences in TCR yield between samples came mainly from small differences in library volumes within the pool. Blood for TCR sequencing was provided by twenty-nine alopecia patients at one to four time points (pre-sensitization, 2, 6 and 24 weeks). Patient blood was sampled pre-sensitization (week 0) and at 2, 6 and about 24 weeks after DPC sensitization. Peripheral blood TCR repertoire changes were tracked in vivo in alopecia patients during primary and secondary sensitization to the hapten diphenylcyclopropenone (DPC). Patch testing on the upper back used Finn chambers containing 0.01% DPC, with scoring done after 6 days according to International Contact Dermatitis Research Group standards.

The sample's time point label, in plain terms: pre-sensitization, week 0. The sample's treatment or condition label, decoded: therapeutic diphenylcyclopropenone sensitization with weekly scalp DPC. Blood at each patch-test visit was drawn before the patch test was applied. Patients were eligible if aged 18 to 70, diagnosed with alopecia and judged suitable for DPC therapy, and pregnant patients were excluded. Total RNA was isolated from unfractionated whole blood collected in Tempus Blood RNA tubes. V trim: 4 bases; J trim: 7 bases; unmatched bases: 6. From cysteine to phenylalanine, the CDR3 is 13 amino acids long. The entry retains the CDR3 DNA only, 39 bases that are in frame from base 1. As encoded in the germline V gene, CDR1 is SGHDT while CDR2 is YYEEEE. Preparation of the library involved RACE. Sequencing relied on a NextSeq 500. During library preparation, unique molecular identifiers were attached to individual cDNA molecules so that TCRs could be counted in a quantitative, reproducible way. Both TCR alpha and TCR beta chains were sequenced from each blood RNA sample. The source study handled its data this way. A median of about 89,000 TCRs per sample was observed, with a range of roughly 20,000 to 750,000. V, J and CDR3 annotation of the TCR reads was carried out using the Decombinator software suite. For PS versus PT1 abundance plots, all samples were subsampled to the same number of TCRs (28,000). TCRs were defined as expanded if absent before sensitization and observed at least eight times at the 2-week time point. The public reads were reprocessed in TCRdb via fastp at Q25 and MiXCR, keeping in-frame beta chains. For every CDR3 protein sequence, its rows merge into one entry that carries the most common genes and DNA. The V and J calls and clone size come from TCRdb's table, not from the authors' own analysis. Recorded for this sample are roughly 260,000 distinct CDR3 sequences; 7.5% to 10% of them occurred a single time. 2.3% of the sample is taken by the ten largest.

General study outcomes and caveats: The number of PT1 expanded TCRs positively correlated with patch test score, significant at thresholds 8, 16 and 32 but not 4. After repeated subsampling, the strength of the expansion versus patch-test correlation and the threshold at which it became significant changed. Significantly more large CDR3 similarity clusters were formed by expanded TCRs than by pre-sensitization or healthy control sets, consistent with antigen-driven responses. DPC sensitization did not change the number of TCRs with a frequency above 1 in 1000, and there was no evidence of changes in global repertoire structure. Because all patients had alopecia, a presumed autoimmune disease, the immune response of the patients might differ from that of healthy individuals.

The source material was whole blood, sampled in connection with sensitization to the hapten diphenylcyclopropenone (DPC). The origin of this receptor is a middle-aged woman with alopecia areata. Some clones in this sample may be carry-over from other donors' samples. Rearrangement joined TRBV5-6 to TRBJ1-1; TRBD1 agrees with 8 junctional bases. The base sequence is TGTGCCAGCAGCAGGGACAGGTTCGGTGAAGCTTTCTTT. Its translation is CASSRDRFGEAFF.